This is a list of T cell receptor beta chains from one sample in a study of cytomegalovirus exposure and HLA in healthy donors. The data were produced by immunoSEQ multiplex PCR, yet TCRdb's version contains in-frame clones alone and is incomplete. The sample contains 150,000 to 200,000 clones, approximately 71% of which appear only once. Specimen: PBMCs. All receptors come from a man aged 50 to 60 in good health and CMV-seronegative. Each CDR3 is given with its conserved first and last residue. A D gene is named only where the DNA matches it firmly. Clone size is given for some rows only: seen once, a few or many times, or a class if the clone is expanded.

j_gene | v_gene | d_gene | abundance | CDR3nt | CDR3aa
TRBJ1-2 | TRBV13 | NA | NA | TGTGCCAGCAGCTTAGGTCAGGGTGGAAACTATGGCTACACCTTC | CASSLGQGGNYGYTF
TRBJ1-1 | TRBV5-1 | NA | NA | TGCGCCAGCAGCTTGAATGGAGGAACTGAAGCTTTCTTT | CASSLNGGTEAFF
TRBJ1-2 | TRBV2 | TRBD1 | NA | TGTGCCAGCGCAAATCAGGGGGCTGCCTTCACCTTC | CASANQGAAFTF
TRBJ2-3 | TRBV19 | NA | NA | TGTGCCAGTAGTATGGAGGGTAATCTAGCAGATACGCAGTATTTT | CASSMEGNLADTQYF
TRBJ1-1 | TRBV4-2 | TRBD1 | NA | TGTGCCAGCAGATCACAGGGGGCCGGCCCCTACACTGAAGCTTTCTTT | CASRSQGAGPYTEAFF
TRBJ2-7 | TRBV12-2 | NA | NA | TGTGCAAGTCGCTTAGGGAAGACATCAGCATACGAGCAGTACTTC | CASRLGKTSAYEQYF
TRBJ1-2 | TRBV28 | NA | NA | TGTGCCAGCAGTTTATCAACAGGGACGGGACATGGCTACACCTTC | CASSLSTGTGHGYTF
TRBJ2-2 | TRBV7-3 | NA | NA | TGTGCCAGCAGCTTAAACGCGGGATCGGTACCCGGGGAGCTGTTTTTT | CASSLNAGSVPGELFF
TRBJ2-1 | TRBV5-4 | TRBD2 | NA | TGTGCCAGCAGCTCTTCCCGGACTAGCGGGGGACTCCGGTCCTACAATGAGCAGTTCTTC | CASSSSRTSGGLRSYNEQFF
TRBJ1-5 | TRBV6-1 | NA | NA | TGTGCCAGCAGTGAGTACTACGGTGGGCCCCAGCATTTT | CASSEYYGGPQHF
TRBJ1-6 | TRBV5-6 | NA | NA | TGTGCCAGCAGCTTGGCCTGGAGCTCCTATAATTCACCCCTCCACTTT | CASSLAWSSYNSPLHF
TRBJ2-1 | TRBV14 | NA | NA | TGTGCCAGCAGCCAAGTAAATGACAATGAGCAGTTCTTC | CASSQVNDNEQFF
TRBJ1-1 | TRBV11-3 | NA | NA | TGTGCCAGCAGCTTAGCAGTGAACACTGAAGCTTTCTTT | CASSLAVNTEAFF
TRBJ1-2 | TRBV27 | TRBD1 | few | TGTGCCAGCAGTTCCTTGGGACAGCGGAACTATGGCTACACCTTC | CASSSLGQRNYGYTF
TRBJ1-6 | TRBV2 | NA | NA | TGTGCCAGCAGTGAGTCCGGGAACTATAATTCACCCCTCCACTTT | CASSESGNYNSPLHF
TRBJ1-3 | TRBV28 | NA | NA | TGTGCCAGCAGTTTATGGCACGGCTCTGGAAACACCATATATTTT | CASSLWHGSGNTIYF
TRBJ2-3 | TRBV9 | TRBD2 | NA | TGTGCCAGCAGCCGGAGCGGGGGCACTAGCACAGATACGCAGTATTTT | CASSRSGGTSTDTQYF
TRBJ2-2 | TRBV10-1 | TRBD1 | NA | TGCGCCAGCAGTGGACATGGGACAGGCCAAAACACCGGGGAGCTGTTTTTT | CASSGHGTGQNTGELFF
TRBJ1-1 | TRBV5-1 | TRBD1 | NA | TGCGCCAGTACGACAGGGATGAACACTGAAGCTTTCTTT | CASTTGMNTEAFF
TRBJ2-7 | TRBV10-1 | TRBD1 | NA | TGCGCCAGCAGTGACCGGACAGGACCCTACGAGCAGTACTTC | CASSDRTGPYEQYF
TRBJ1-5 | TRBV27 | NA | NA | TGTGCCAGCAGTCCCGGGGGAGGCAATCAGCCCCAGCATTTT | CASSPGGGNQPQHF
TRBJ1-1 | TRBV19 | NA | NA | TGTGCCAGTAGCTTCCAGACAAGTTTCACTGAAGCTTTCTTT | CASSFQTSFTEAFF
TRBJ1-2 | TRBV5-6 | NA | NA | TGTGCCAGCAGCTTGGGGCGGGGAAACTATGGCTACACCTTC | CASSLGRGNYGYTF
TRBJ1-3 | TRBV6-5 | TRBD1 | NA | TGTGCCAGCAGCCAGGGGGCCTCTGGAAACACCATATATTTT | CASSQGASGNTIYF
TRBJ1-5 | TRBV6-1 | NA | few | TGTGCCAGCAGGGGTGGGCGGGCTAATCAGCCCCAGCATTTT | CASRGGRANQPQHF
TRBJ1-5 | TRBV29-1 | NA | NA | TGCAGCGTTGAAGATGGGGGGTCTAGCAATCAGCCCCAGCATTTT | CSVEDGGSSNQPQHF
TRBJ1-2 | TRBV2 | NA | NA | TGTGCCAGCAGTTCCGGGACTTCTAACTATGGCTACACCTTC | CASSSGTSNYGYTF
TRBJ1-1 | TRBV9 | NA | NA | TGTGCCAGCAGCGTTAATGTCGGGGAAGGAGACACTGAAGCTTTCTTT | CASSVNVGEGDTEAFF
TRBJ2-2 | TRBV2 | TRBD2 | NA | TGTGCCAGCAGTGGGACTAGCGGGGGGGCTAACACCGGGGAGCTGTTTTTT | CASSGTSGGANTGELFF
TRBJ2-5 | TRBV28 | NA | NA | TGTGCCAGCAGACCCCTAGGGGGGGGTCGAGAGACCCAGTACTTC | CASRPLGGGRETQYF
TRBJ2-7 | TRBV5-1 | TRBD2 | NA | TGCGCCAGCCGGGGGGGTTCCTACGAGCAGTACTTC | CASRGGSYEQYF
TRBJ1-2 | TRBV28 | TRBD1 | NA | TGTGCCAGCAGTTTAGGAGGACAGGGGGAGCCTTATGGCTACACCTTC | CASSLGGQGEPYGYTF
TRBJ2-5 | TRBV5-1 | TRBD2 | NA | TGCGCCAGCAGCGTCCGACTAGCGACGCAAGAGACCCAGTACTTC | CASSVRLATQETQYF
TRBJ1-1 | TRBV6-5 | NA | NA | TGTGCCAGCAGTTACTCGAAAGGGGGGGCGAACACTGAAGCTTTCTTT | CASSYSKGGANTEAFF
TRBJ1-6 | TRBV6-5 | NA | NA | TGTGCCAGCAGAAAAGGGTCAGGGTATCGGTCACCCCTCCACTTT | CASRKGSGYRSPLHF
TRBJ1-3 | TRBV27 | NA | NA | TGTGCCAGCAGTCGCCTGTCGGGGGTCTCTGGAAACACCATATATTTT | CASSRLSGVSGNTIYF
TRBJ2-3 | TRBV5-4 | TRBD1 | few | TGTGCCAGCAGCTTGCGACAGGGGGACACAGATACGCAGTATTTT | CASSLRQGDTDTQYF
TRBJ1-1 | TRBV25-1 | TRBD1 | NA | TGTGCCAGCAGGGGACAGGGGGCGAACACTGAAGCTTTCTTT | CASRGQGANTEAFF
TRBJ2-5 | TRBV9 | TRBD1 | NA | TGTGCCAGCAGCGCAGGAGGGGGGACAGGGGGCCTAGAGACCCAGTACTTC | CASSAGGGTGGLETQYF
TRBJ2-2 | TRBV6-6 | NA | NA | TGTGCCAGCACCAGAGGAAGCGGGGAGCTGTTTTTT | CASTRGSGELFF
TRBJ1-5 | TRBV9 | NA | few | TGTGCCAGCAGCGTAGGCCCTAATAGCAATCAGCCCCAGCATTTT | CASSVGPNSNQPQHF
TRBJ1-1 | TRBV5-6 | NA | NA | TGTGCCAGCAGCTTGGACAGGGTAGGCACTGAAGCTTTCTTT | CASSLDRVGTEAFF
TRBJ1-1 | TRBV6-4 | TRBD1 | few | TGTGCCAGCAGTGCAGGGGGGCAGGGCGCTGAAGCTTTCTTT | CASSAGGQGAEAFF
TRBJ2-3 | TRBV4-3 | TRBD2 | few | TGCGCCAGCAGCCAAGATAGCGGGGGGGCCGATTATACGCAGTATTTT | CASSQDSGGADYTQYF
TRBJ1-2 | TRBV2 | TRBD1 | NA | TGTGCCAGCAGGGGCAGGGACAGGGTTGTTTCTAACTATGGCTACACCTTC | CASRGRDRVVSNYGYTF
TRBJ1-2 | TRBV4-2 | NA | few | TGTGCCAGCAGCCTATCACCCATCGGGGGAGGACATGGCTACACCTTC | CASSLSPIGGGHGYTF
TRBJ1-1 | TRBV19 | NA | NA | TGTGCCAGTAGTTACCGGGGGGGAAACACTGAAGCTTTCTTT | CASSYRGGNTEAFF
TRBJ2-3 | TRBV5-4 | TRBD2 | NA | TGTGCCAGCAGCTTGGACGGACTAGAATTTAGTACAGATACGCAGTATTTT | CASSLDGLEFSTDTQYF
TRBJ1-1 | TRBV7-9 | NA | few | TGTGCCAGCAGCGGGGGGGGGACGGGATTGAACACTGAAGCTTTCTTT | CASSGGGTGLNTEAFF
TRBJ2-3 | TRBV6-1 | NA | NA | TGTGCCAGCAGTGTATCAGGGGGCACAGATACGCAGTATTTT | CASSVSGGTDTQYF
TRBJ1-1 | TRBV10-2 | NA | NA | TGCGCCAGCAAGCAGGGGACCTTGAACACTGAAGCTTTCTTT | CASKQGTLNTEAFF
TRBJ2-3 | TRBV5-1 | TRBD2 | few | TGCGCCAGCAGCTTGCGACTAGCGGGGGGCACAGATACGCAGTATTTT | CASSLRLAGGTDTQYF
TRBJ2-1 | TRBV2 | TRBD1 | NA | TGTGCCAGCAGTGAACGAGAGGGGGCGCAGCTATATGAGCAGTTCTTC | CASSEREGAQLYEQFF